A single sample is the source of the 13 T cell receptor beta chains below, sequenced in a study of blood T cell repertoires in COVID-19 (TCRdb year 2020). Libraries were built with the immunoSEQ multiplex PCR assay. Sourced from immuneACCESS, this table was stored by TCRdb with only in-frame sequences that have V and J called. A share of the clones is absent; for the studies checked, an unresolved V gene accounts for under half, and the remainder has no known explanation. Across this sample there are about 140,000 clones, with 84% seen only once. The leading ten clones occupy about 9.3% of the sample. Sequencing was done on a sample of peripheral blood. The source is a woman aged 80 or over in a cohort sampled during active or convalescent COVID-19.

The chain couples TRBV5-1 to TRBJ2-7; no reliable D call. There are 12 residues in the CDR3. Germline V gives CDR1 SGHRS, CDR2 YFSETQ. V lost 4 bases, J lost 3 bases, and 8 bases lay in between. The DNA for the CDR3 is TGCGCCAGCAGCCCTAATGACTACGAGCAGTACGTC. As protein: CASSPNDYEQYV.

The rearrangement uses TRBV4-3 and TRBJ1-4, with 8 bases identical to TRBD1. The CDR3 loop spans 18 amino acids. V dropped 0 bases and J dropped 11; count of bases not matched to a gene: 17. The germline V gene encodes CDR1 LGHNA and CDR2 YSLEER. The CDR3: CASSQDHLQGAKFSKLFF. The CDR3 bases are TGCGCCAGCAGCCAAGATCATCTCCAGGGGGCAAAGTTCTCCAAACTGTTTTTT.

The chain has TRBV5-1 and TRBJ2-7, with a weak D call TRBD1 (5 bases). Germline values: CDR1 SGHRS, CDR2 YFSETQ. The CDR3 consists of 13 residues. V shed 5 bases and J shed 0 bases, with 9 bases lying between them. In DNA form, the CDR3 reads TGCGCCAGCAGTACAGGCCTCTCCTACGAGCAGTACGTC. Translating it yields CASSTGLSYEQYV.

The CDR3 spells CASSVDLAGAKNIQYF. The CDR3 bases are TGTGCCAGCAGCGTAGACTTGGCGGGAGCCAAAAACATTCAGTACTTC. The V gene is TRBV9, the J gene TRBJ2-4, with a tentative D call TRBD2 (5 bases). Trimming pared 0 bases from V and 0 bases from J, leaving 10 bases between. The CDR3 runs 16 residues. CDR1 is SGDLS, CDR2 YYNGEE, per germline.

This chain links TRBV7-2 with TRBJ2-2; 7 bases agree with TRBD1. From germline, CDR1 is SGHTA and CDR2 FQGNSA. The junction had 5 bases not matched to a gene; V was cut back by 3 bases and J by 1 base. The CDR3 is 16 amino acids. CDR3 protein: CASSFGYRGNTGELFF. The CDR3 nucleotides read TGTGCCAGCAGCTTTGGGTACAGGGGGAACACCGGGGAGCTGTTTTTT.

V gene TRBV4-1 combines with J gene TRBJ2-5; maybe TRBD2 (7 bases). The CDR3 spans 15 residues. The germline gives CDR1 MGHRA, CDR2 YSYEKL. The V end lost 1 base, the J end lost 5 bases, and 14 bases lay between the germline ends. The CDR3: CASSQGRGAAETQYF. CDR3 in DNA: TGCGCCAGCAGCCAAGGCCGGGGGGCTGCGGAGACCCAGTACTTC.

V and J are TRBV5-4 and TRBJ2-5, with D uncertain. Trimming took 0 bases from V and 5 from J, leaving 8 bases between them. From germline, CDR1 is SGHNT and CDR2 YYREEE (reference sequence). The CDR3 runs to 13 residues. The CDR3, as DNA: TGTGCCAGCAGCTTGGCCAGAGCGGAGACCCAGTACTTC. This encodes CASSLARAETQYF. Full variable domain (remainder filled in from reference TRBV5-4 and TRBJ2-5): ETGVTQSPTHLIKTRGQQVTLRCSSQSGHNTVSWYQQALGQGPQFIFQYYREEENGRGNFPPRFSGLQFPNYSSELNVNALELDDSALYLCASSLARAETQYFGPGTRLLVL.

The chain recombines TRBV2 with TRBJ1-3; D gene unclear. The CDR3 totals 15 residues. The germline CDR1 and CDR2 sequences are SNHLY and FYNNEI. Trimming shortened V by 6 bases and J by 0 bases, and 12 bases separated the two germline ends. The CDR3 region has the DNA TGTGCCAGCAGACTCGACTGGAGCTCTGGAAACACCATATATTTT. Translation: CASRLDWSSGNTIYF.

The chain links TRBV5-1 to TRBJ2-3, with 11 nucleotides matching TRBD2. The CDR3 length is 14 residues. Germline CDR1 is SGHRS and CDR2 is YFSETQ. V shed 0 bases, J shed 10 bases, and the junction held 4 bases outside the gene matches. CDR3 bases: TGCGCCAGCAGCTTGGCCCTAGCGGGGGGTTCGCAGTATTTT. Protein product: CASSLALAGGSQYF.

V usage is TRBV4-1 and J usage is TRBJ1-2; 12 nucleotides line up with TRBD1. The V gene's germline CDR1 is MGHRA and CDR2 YSYEKL. Trimming removed 8 bases from V and 8 bases from J; junction bases left unmatched: 9. CDR3 length: 14 amino acids. The CDR3 loop is CASGGQGALEGYTF. As DNA, the CDR3 is TGCGCCAGCGGGGGACAGGGGGCTCTCGAGGGCTACACCTTC.

The V gene is TRBV19, the J gene TRBJ2-7, with D possibly being TRBD1 (6 bases). Germline CDR1 LNHDA, CDR2 SQIVND (reference sequence). V was trimmed by 7 bases and J by 0 bases, leaving 13 bases between them. CDR3 length: 14 amino acids. CDR3 loop: CASNQGSSSYEQYF. In nucleotides, the CDR3 is TGTGCCAGTAACCAGGGGTCCAGCTCCTACGAGCAGTACTTC.

V gene TRBV9 combines with J gene TRBJ2-1; 10 bases agree with TRBD2. Looked up from germline, CDR1 is SGDLS and CDR2 is YYNGEE. CDR3 size: 15 residues. The ends lost 2 bases at V and 14 bases at J; junction bases unmatched: 13. CDR3 region: CASSVGLIAGGRKFF. The CDR3 DNA reads TGTGCCAGCAGCGTGGGTTTGATAGCGGGGGGCCGGAAGTTCTTC.

This clone was seen only once. V usage is TRBV24-1 and J usage is TRBJ2-2; tentative D call: TRBD2 (6 bases). The CDR3 covers 15 residues. Germline V gives CDR1 KGHDR, CDR2 SFDVKD. V was shortened by 3 bases and J by 2 bases, with 9 bases between the two germline ends. CDR3 coding DNA: TGTGCCACCAGTGATGCCGGGACTAACACCGGGGAGCTGTTTTTT. This codes for CATSDAGTNTGELFF.